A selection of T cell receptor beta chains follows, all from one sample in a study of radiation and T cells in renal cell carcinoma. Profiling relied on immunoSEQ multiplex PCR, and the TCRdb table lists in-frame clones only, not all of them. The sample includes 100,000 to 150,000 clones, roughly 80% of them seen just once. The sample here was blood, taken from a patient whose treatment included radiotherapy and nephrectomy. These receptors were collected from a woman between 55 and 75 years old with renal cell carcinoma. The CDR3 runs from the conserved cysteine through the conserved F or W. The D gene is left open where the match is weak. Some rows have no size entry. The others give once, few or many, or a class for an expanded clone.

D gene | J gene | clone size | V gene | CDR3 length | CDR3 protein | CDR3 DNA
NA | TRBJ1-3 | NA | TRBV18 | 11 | CASSPERTIYF | TGTGCCAGCTCACCGGAGAGAACCATATATTTT
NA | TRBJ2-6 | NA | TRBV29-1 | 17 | CSVREVQPRSGANVLTF | TGCAGCGTTAGGGAGGTCCAACCTCGCTCTGGGGCCAACGTCCTGACTTTC
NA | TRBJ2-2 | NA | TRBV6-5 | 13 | CASRGYNTGELFF | TGTGCCAGTCGAGGTTACAACACCGGGGAGCTGTTTTTT
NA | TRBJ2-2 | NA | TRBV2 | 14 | CASGRQLNTGELFF | TGTGCCAGCGGACGCCAGTTGAACACCGGGGAGCTGTTTTTT
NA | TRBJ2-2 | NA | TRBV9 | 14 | CASSVNANTGELFF | TGTGCCAGCAGCGTGAACGCGAACACCGGGGAGCTGTTTTTT
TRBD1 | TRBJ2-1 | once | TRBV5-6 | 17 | CASSLGGPAAIYNEQFF | TGTGCCAGCAGCTTAGGGGGCCCAGCGGCGATATACAATGAGCAGTTCTTC
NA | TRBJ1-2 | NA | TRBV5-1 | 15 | CASSLRGVAEYGYTF | TGCGCCAGCAGCTTGCGAGGGGTGGCGGAATATGGCTACACCTTC
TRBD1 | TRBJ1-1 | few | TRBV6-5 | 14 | CASRQGAMVTEAFF | TGTGCCAGCAGGCAGGGGGCGATGGTCACTGAAGCTTTCTTT
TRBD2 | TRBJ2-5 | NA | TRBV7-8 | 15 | CASSVSSGRKETQYF | TGTGCCAGCAGCGTATCTAGCGGGAGAAAGGAGACCCAGTACTTC
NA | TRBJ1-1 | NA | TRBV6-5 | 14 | CASSYGGLGTEAFF | TGTGCCAGCAGTTACGGAGGGTTGGGCACTGAAGCTTTCTTT
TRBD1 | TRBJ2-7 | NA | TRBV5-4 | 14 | CASSSRTGSYEQYF | TGTGCCAGCAGTTCCCGGACAGGGTCCTACGAGCAGTACTTC
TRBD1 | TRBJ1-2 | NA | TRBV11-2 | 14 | CASTMTGGHYGYTF | TGTGCCAGCACCATGACAGGGGGTCACTATGGCTACACCTTC
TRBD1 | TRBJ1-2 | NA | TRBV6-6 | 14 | CASTSGGSDDGYTF | TGTGCCAGCACCTCAGGGGGCTCCGATGATGGCTACACCTTC
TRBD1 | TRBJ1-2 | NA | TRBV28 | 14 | CASSWTGPYYGYTF | TGTGCCAGCAGTTGGACAGGACCTTACTATGGCTACACCTTC
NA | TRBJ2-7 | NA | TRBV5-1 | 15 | CASSPGWYEPYEQYF | TGCGCCAGCAGCCCCGGGTGGTATGAACCCTACGAGCAGTACTTC
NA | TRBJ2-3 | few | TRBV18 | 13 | CASSPISTDTQYF | TGTGCCAGCTCACCAATCAGCACAGATACGCAGTATTTT
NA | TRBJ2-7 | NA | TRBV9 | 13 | CASSVDFSYEQYF | TGTGCCAGCAGCGTAGATTTCTCCTACGAGCAGTACTTC
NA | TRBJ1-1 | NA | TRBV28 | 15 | CASSLQDSLNTEAFF | TGTGCCAGCAGTTTACAGGACAGTTTGAACACTGAAGCTTTCTTT
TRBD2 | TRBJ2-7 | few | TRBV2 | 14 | CASGAGVISYEQYF | TGTGCCAGCGGGGCGGGGGTGATTTCCTACGAGCAGTACTTC
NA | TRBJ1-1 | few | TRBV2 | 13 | CASSRGQNTEAFF | TGTGCCAGCAGCAGAGGACAGAACACTGAAGCTTTCTTT
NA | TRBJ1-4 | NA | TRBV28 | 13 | CASSLWGGEKLFF | TGTGCCAGCAGTTTATGGGGGGGTGAAAAACTGTTTTTT
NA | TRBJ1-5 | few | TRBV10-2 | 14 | CASSELKGDQPQHF | TGCGCCAGCAGTGAGTTAAAGGGAGATCAGCCCCAGCATTTT
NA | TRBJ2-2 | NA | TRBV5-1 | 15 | CASSLGGAGTGELFF | TGCGCCAGCAGCTTGGGTGGGGCCGGCACCGGGGAGCTGTTTTTT
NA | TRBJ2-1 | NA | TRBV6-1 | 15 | CASRGEATSYNEQFF | TGTGCCAGCAGGGGGGAGGCCACGTCCTACAATGAGCAGTTCTTC
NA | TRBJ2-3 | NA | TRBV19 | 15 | CASSTTGEGTDTQYF | TGTGCCAGTAGTACCACAGGGGAGGGCACAGATACGCAGTATTTT
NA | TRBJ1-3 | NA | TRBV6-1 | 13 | CASSLETRNTIYF | TGTGCCAGCAGTCTAGAGACTCGAAACACCATATATTTT
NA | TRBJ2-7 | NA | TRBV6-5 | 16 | CASSYSALRGSYEQYF | TGTGCCAGCAGTTACTCGGCCCTCCGGGGCTCCTACGAGCAGTACTTC
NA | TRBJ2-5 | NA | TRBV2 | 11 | CASSGGETQYF | TGTGCCAGCAGTGGGGGGGAGACCCAGTACTTC
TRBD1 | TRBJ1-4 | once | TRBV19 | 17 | CASSPGQDRDVNEKLFF | TGTGCCAGTAGTCCAGGACAGGACCGCGATGTTAATGAAAAACTGTTTTTT
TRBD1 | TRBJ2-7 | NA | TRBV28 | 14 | CASRSAWTGNEQYF | TGTGCCAGCAGATCTGCCTGGACAGGAAACGAGCAGTACTTC
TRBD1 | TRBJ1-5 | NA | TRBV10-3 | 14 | CAISVGTGNQPQHF | TGTGCCATCAGCGTCGGGACAGGGAATCAGCCCCAGCATTTT
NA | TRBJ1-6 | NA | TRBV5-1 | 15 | CASSSGGAGNSPLHF | TGCGCCAGCAGCTCCGGAGGGGCGGGTAATTCACCCCTCCACTTT
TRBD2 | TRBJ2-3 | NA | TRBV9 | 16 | CASSTRLAGMRDTQYF | TGTGCCAGCAGCACGAGACTAGCGGGAATGAGGGATACGCAGTATTTT
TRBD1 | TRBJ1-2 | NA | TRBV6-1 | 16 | CASSELGGTGPWGYTF | TGTGCCAGCAGTGAACTGGGAGGGACAGGGCCTTGGGGCTACACCTTC
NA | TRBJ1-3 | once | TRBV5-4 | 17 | CASSSNPTGNSGNTIYF | TGTGCCAGCAGCTCTAATCCCACAGGGAACTCTGGAAACACCATATATTTT
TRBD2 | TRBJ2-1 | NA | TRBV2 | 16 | CASSGGVGLAGVEQFF | TGTGCCAGCAGTGGAGGAGTGGGACTAGCGGGAGTTGAGCAGTTCTTC
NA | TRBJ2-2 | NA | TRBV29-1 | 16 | CSVDNPWARDTGELFF | TGCAGCGTTGACAACCCGTGGGCCAGGGACACCGGGGAGCTGTTTTTT
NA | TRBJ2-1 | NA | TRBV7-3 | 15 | CASSQSSESGTSKFF | TGTGCCAGCAGCCAGAGTAGTGAAAGTGGAACTAGCAAGTTCTTC
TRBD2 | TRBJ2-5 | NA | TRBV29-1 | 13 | CSVPGGAPGTQYF | TGCAGCGTCCCCGGGGGGGCGCCCGGGACCCAGTACTTC
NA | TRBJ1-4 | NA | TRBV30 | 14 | CAWSGTATNEKLFF | TGTGCCTGGAGTGGGACAGCTACTAATGAAAAACTGTTTTTT
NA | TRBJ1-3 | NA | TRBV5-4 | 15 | CASSSDWSSGNTIYF | TGTGCCAGCAGCTCGGACTGGAGCTCTGGAAACACCATATATTTT
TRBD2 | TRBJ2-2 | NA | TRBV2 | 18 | CASSGAPGGRAGDGELFF | TGTGCCAGCAGTGGGGCCCCTGGCGGGAGGGCCGGCGACGGGGAGCTGTTTTTT
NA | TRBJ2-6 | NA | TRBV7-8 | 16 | CASSLKAGPTANVLTF | TGTGCCAGCAGCTTAAAGGCAGGACCAACGGCCAACGTCCTGACTTTC
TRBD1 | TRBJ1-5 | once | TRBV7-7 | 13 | CASSTGDNQPQHF | TGTGCTAGCAGCACAGGGGACAATCAGCCCCAGCATTTT
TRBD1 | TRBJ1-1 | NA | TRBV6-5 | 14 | CASRLGGSNTEAFF | TGTGCCAGCAGACTAGGGGGCTCTAACACTGAAGCTTTCTTT
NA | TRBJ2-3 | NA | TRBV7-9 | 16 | CASSLGGITVTDTQYF | TGTGCCAGCAGCTTAGGAGGGATCACAGTAACAGATACGCAGTATTTT
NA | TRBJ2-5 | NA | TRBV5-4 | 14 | CASSLVGGDGTQYF | TGTGCCAGCAGCTTGGTAGGGGGGGATGGGACCCAGTACTTC
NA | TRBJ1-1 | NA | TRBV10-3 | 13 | CAIGNRGNTEAFF | TGTGCCATCGGGAACCGGGGTAACACTGAAGCTTTCTTT
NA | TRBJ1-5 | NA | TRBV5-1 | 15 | CASSLGVGANQPQHF | TGCGCCAGCAGCTTGGGGGTAGGAGCCAATCAGCCCCAGCATTTT
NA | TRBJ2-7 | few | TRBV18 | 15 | CASSPGSQGIYEQYF | TGTGCCAGCTCACCGGGGTCACAGGGCATCTACGAGCAGTACTTC
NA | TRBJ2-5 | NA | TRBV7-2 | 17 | CASSSPGAGPYQETQYF | TGTGCCAGCAGCTCGCCCGGGGCAGGACCTTACCAAGAGACCCAGTACTTC
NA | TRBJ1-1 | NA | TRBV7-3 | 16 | CASSSNGRGADTEAFF | TGTGCCAGCAGCTCCAATGGGAGGGGCGCGGACACTGAAGCTTTCTTT
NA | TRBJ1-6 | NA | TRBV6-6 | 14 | CASRGRDYNSPLHF | TGTGCCAGCAGAGGCAGAGACTATAATTCACCCCTCCACTTT
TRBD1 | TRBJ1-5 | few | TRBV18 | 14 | CASSPGQGNQPQHF | TGTGCCAGCTCACCGGGACAGGGCAATCAGCCCCAGCATTTT
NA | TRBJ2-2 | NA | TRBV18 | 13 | CASSPSGPGELFF | TGTGCCAGCTCACCCAGCGGCCCCGGGGAGCTGTTTTTT
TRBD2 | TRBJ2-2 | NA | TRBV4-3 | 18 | CASSQDIGLADNTGELFF | TGCGCCAGCAGCCAAGATATCGGACTAGCGGATAACACCGGGGAGCTGTTTTTT
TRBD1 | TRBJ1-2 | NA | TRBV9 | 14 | CASSGPGTGYGYTF | TGTGCCAGCAGCGGACCCGGGACAGGGTACGGCTACACCTTC
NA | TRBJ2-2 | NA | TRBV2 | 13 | CASRVEGTGELFF | TGTGCCAGCAGGGTCGAGGGCACCGGGGAGCTGTTTTTT